Given below is one TCR beta chain in context. This specimen belongs to a study of T cells expressing NK-cell markers. Germline V gives CDR1 MDHEN, CDR2 SYDVKM. The CDR3 has 15 amino acids. From the 5' RACE reads, TCRdb lists one entry per CDR3 protein and no DNA. The sample table includes hundreds of thousands of distinct CDR3 sequences. The sequenced sample consisted of blood T cells: a sorted CD56 or NKG2C T cell subset, CD4+ or CD8+ T cells, or bulk PBMC T cells (not recorded which). This rearrangement joins TRBV28 to TRBJ2-4; the D gene TCRdb calls, TRBD1, cannot be checked with no DNA. The clonotype comes from a man aged 18-69 years in good health. CDR3 residues: CASSASGQGGNIQYF.